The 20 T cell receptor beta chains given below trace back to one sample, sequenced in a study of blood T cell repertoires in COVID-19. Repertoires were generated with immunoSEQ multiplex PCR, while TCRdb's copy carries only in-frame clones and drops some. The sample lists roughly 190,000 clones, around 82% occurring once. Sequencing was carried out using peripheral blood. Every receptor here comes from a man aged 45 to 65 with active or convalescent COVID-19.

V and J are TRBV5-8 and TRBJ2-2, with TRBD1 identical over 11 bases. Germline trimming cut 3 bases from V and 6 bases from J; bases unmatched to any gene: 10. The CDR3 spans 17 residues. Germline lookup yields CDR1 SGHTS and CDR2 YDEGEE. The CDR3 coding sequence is TGTGCCAGCAGCTCAATCTCACCGGGACAGGGGGCCGGGGAGCTGTTTTTT. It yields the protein CASSSISPGQGAGELFF.

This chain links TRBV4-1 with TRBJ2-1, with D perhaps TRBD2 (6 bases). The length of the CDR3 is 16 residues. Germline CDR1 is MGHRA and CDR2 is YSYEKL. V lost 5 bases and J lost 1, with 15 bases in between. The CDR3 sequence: CASSLHLSGSYNEQFF. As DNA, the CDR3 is TGCGCCAGCAGCTTACACCTTAGCGGTTCCTACAATGAGCAGTTCTTC.

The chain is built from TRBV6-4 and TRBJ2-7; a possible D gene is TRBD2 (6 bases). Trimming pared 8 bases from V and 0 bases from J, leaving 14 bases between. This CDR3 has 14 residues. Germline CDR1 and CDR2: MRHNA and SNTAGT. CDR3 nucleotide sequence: TGTGCCAGCTTTGGCGCGACTAGCTCCTACGAGCAGTACTTC. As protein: CASFGATSSYEQYF.

For the CDR3, the DNA is TGTGCCAGTAGTATTAGCGGGAGCGTCGGAAGTTACAATGAGCAGTTCTTC. Encoded protein: CASSISGSVGSYNEQFF. This chain joins TRBV19 and TRBJ2-1; 9 bases match TRBD2. The CDR3 consists of 17 residues. CDR1 and CDR2 from the germline V gene are LNHDA and SQIVND (reference sequence). V shed 3 bases, J shed 4 bases, and the junction held 10 bases outside the gene matches.

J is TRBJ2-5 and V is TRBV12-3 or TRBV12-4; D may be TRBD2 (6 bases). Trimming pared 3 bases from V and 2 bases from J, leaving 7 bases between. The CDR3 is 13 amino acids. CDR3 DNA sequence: TGTGCCAGCAGTTTGGGGGGTCAAGAGACCCAGTACTTC. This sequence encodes CASSLGGQETQYF.

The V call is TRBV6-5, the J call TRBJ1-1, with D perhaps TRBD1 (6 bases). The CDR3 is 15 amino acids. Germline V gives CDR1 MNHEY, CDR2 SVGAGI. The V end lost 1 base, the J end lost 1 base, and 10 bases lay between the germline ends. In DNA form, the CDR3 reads TGTGCCAGCAGTTACTACAGGGCGGCGAACACTGAAGCTTTCTTT. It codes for CASSYYRAANTEAFF.

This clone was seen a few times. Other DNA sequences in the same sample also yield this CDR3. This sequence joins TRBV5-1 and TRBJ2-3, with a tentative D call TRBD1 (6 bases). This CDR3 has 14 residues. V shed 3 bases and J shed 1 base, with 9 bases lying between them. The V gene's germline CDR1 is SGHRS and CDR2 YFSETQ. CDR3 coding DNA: TGCGCCAGCAGCTCCAGACAGGGCACAGATACGCAGTATTTT. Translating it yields CASSSRQGTDTQYF.

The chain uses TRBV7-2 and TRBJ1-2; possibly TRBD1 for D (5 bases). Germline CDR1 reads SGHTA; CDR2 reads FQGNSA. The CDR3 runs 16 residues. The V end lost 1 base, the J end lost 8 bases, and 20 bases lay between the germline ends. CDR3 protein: CASSLGSTAGLGGYTF. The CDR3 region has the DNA TGTGCCAGCAGCTTAGGATCCACCGCGGGACTCGGAGGCTACACCTTC.

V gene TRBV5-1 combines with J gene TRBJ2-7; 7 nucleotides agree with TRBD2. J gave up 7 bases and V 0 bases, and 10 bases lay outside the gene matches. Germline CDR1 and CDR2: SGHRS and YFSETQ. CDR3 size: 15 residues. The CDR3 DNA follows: TGCGCCAGCAGCTTGGATGGGAGGGAGGGCCGTGAGCAGTACTTC. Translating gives CASSLDGREGREQYF.

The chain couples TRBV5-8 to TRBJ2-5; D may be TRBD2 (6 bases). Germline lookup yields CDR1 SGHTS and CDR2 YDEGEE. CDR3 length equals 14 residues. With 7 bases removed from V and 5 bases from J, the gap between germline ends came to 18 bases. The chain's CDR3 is CASGIGGVRETQYF. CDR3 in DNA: TGTGCCAGCGGTATCGGGGGAGTAAGGGAGACCCAGTACTTC.

CDR3 sequence (DNA): TGTGCCTGGAGTGGCGGACAGCGGGGGGAAAAACTGTTTTTT. Translation: CAWSGGQRGEKLFF. This rearrangement joins TRBV30 to TRBJ1-4; maybe TRBD1 (6 bases). The V gene lost 1 base and the J gene lost 8 bases, with 14 bases spanning the gap. This CDR3 has 14 residues. CDR1 and CDR2 from the germline V gene are GTSNPN and SVGIG (reference sequence).

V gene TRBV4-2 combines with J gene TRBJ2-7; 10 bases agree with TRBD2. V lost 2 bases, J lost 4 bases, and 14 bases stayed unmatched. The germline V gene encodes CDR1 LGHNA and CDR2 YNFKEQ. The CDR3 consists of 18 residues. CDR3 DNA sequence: TGTGCCAGCAGCCAATCCTCTCCAGCGGGAGGGCCCGTGTACGAGCAGTACTTC. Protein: CASSQSSPAGGPVYEQYF.

In nucleotides, the CDR3 is TGTGCCAGCAGCCCTTACGGAGGCGCCGGTAATTCACCCCTCCACTTT. Protein product: CASSPYGGAGNSPLHF. The chain couples TRBV14 to TRBJ1-6; D remains unclear. CDR3 length: 16 amino acids. Trimming stripped 4 bases from V and 6 bases from J, with 16 bases between. Per germline, CDR1 SGHDN and CDR2 FVKESK.

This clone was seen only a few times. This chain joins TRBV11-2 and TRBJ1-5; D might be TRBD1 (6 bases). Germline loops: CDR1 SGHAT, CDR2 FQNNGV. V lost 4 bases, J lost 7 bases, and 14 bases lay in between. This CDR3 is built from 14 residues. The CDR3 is CASSSSGERQPQHF. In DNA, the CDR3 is TGTGCCAGCAGCTCCTCAGGGGAAAGGCAGCCCCAGCATTTT. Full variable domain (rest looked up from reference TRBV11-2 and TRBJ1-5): EAGVAQSPRYKIIEKRQSVAFWCNPISGHATLYWYQQILGQGPKLLIQFQNNGVVDDSQLPKDRFSAERLKGVDSTLKIQPAKLEDSAVYLCASSSSGERQPQHFGDGTRLSIL.

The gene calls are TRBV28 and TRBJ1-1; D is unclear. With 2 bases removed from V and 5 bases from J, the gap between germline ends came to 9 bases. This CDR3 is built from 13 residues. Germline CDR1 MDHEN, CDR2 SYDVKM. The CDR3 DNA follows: TGTGCCAGCAGTTTAAAGCCGAATACTGAAGCTTTCTTT. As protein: CASSLKPNTEAFF.

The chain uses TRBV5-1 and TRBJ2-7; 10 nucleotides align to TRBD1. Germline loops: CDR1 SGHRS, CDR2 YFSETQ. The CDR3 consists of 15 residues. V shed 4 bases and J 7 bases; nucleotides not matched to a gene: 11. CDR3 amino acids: CASSQRQGAFWEQYF. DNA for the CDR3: TGCGCCAGCAGCCAAAGACAGGGGGCTTTTTGGGAGCAGTACTTC.

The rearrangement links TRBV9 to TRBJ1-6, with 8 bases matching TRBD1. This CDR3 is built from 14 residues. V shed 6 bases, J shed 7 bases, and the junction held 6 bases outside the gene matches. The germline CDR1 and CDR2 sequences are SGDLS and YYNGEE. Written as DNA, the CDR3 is TGTGCCAGCAACCCGACAGGGGAGAATTCACCCCTCCACTTT. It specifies CASNPTGENSPLHF.

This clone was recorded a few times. CDR3 in DNA: TGTGCCATCAGAGAGGGACAGGGGGCCGAGGACACCATATATTTT. Translation gives CAIREGQGAEDTIYF. The chain joins TRBV10-3 to TRBJ1-3; 12 nucleotides match TRBD1. The germline V gene has CDR1 ENHRY and CDR2 SYGVKD. Unmatched junction bases numbered 8, after V lost 6 bases and J lost 8 bases. The CDR3 runs to 15 residues.

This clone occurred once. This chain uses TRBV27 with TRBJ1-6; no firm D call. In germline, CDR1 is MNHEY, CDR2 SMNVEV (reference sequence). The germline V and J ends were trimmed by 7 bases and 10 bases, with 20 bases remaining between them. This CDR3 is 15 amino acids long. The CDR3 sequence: CASNSGSIPGSPLHF. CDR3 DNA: TGTGCCAGCAACTCCGGGTCCATTCCGGGATCACCCCTCCACTTT.

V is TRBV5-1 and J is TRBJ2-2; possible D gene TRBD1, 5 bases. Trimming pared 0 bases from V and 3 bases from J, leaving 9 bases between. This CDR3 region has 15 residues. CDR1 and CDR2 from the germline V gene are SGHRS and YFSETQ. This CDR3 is CASSLDQGYTGELFF. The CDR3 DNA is TGCGCCAGCAGCTTGGATCAGGGCTACACCGGGGAGCTGTTTTTT. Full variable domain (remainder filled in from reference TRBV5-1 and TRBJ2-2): KAGVTQTPRYLIKTRGQQVTLSCSPISGHRSVSWYQQTPGQGLQFLFEYFSETQRNKGNFPGRFSGRQFSNSRSEMNVSTLELGDSALYLCASSLDQGYTGELFFGEGSRLTVL.